This T cell receptor beta chain originates from a study of cytomegalovirus exposure and HLA in healthy donors. 60 Vbeta and 13 Jbeta primers were used in PCR. Data came from immunoSEQ multiplex PCR; TCRdb stores just in-frame clones and leaves some out. Its clone listing holds 70,000 to 100,000 clones. The source material was PBMCs. This sequence originates from a man younger than 30 in good health and CMV-seropositive.

CDR3 sequence reads: CASSSRENTGELFF. The CDR3 DNA is TGTGCCAGCAGTTCCAGGGAGAACACCGGGGAGCTGTTTTTT. The rearrangement joins TRBV2 to TRBJ2-2; TRBD1 is a possible D gene (5 bases). Germline-derived CDR1 and CDR2 are SNHLY and FYNNEI. The V end lost 5 bases, the J end lost 1 base, and 8 bases lay between the germline ends. This CDR3 is 14 amino acids long.